The rows below give T cell receptor beta chains drawn from one sample of a study of early T cells in non-severe SARS-CoV-2 infection. Each CDR3 protein gets one entry after TCRdb re-called the 5' RACE reads with MiXCR. The sample includes 30,000 to 40,000 distinct CDR3 sequences, about 4.5% of them seen just once. The specimen was whole blood. Every receptor here comes from an adult who was a healthcare worker with PCR-confirmed SARS-CoV-2 infection or an uninfected control (not recorded which). CDR3s include the opening cysteine and the closing phenylalanine or tryptophan. A D gene is named only where the DNA matches it firmly. Part of the rows lack a size; the others show once, few, many or a class for expanded clones.

TRBJ1-2,TRBV7-9,NA,many,TGTGCCAGCAGCTTAGCGCCAGGGCAATTTGGCTACACCTTC,CASSLAPGQFGYTF
TRBJ2-7,TRBV3-1,NA,many,TGTGCCAGCAGCCAAGATCCCTACGAGCAGTACTTC,CASSQDPYEQYF
TRBJ2-2,TRBV2,NA,many,TGTGCCAGCAGCCTCGACGGGTTGTTAACCGGGGAGCTGTTTTTT,CASSLDGLLTGELFF
TRBJ1-4,TRBV5-1,NA,few,TGCGCCAGCACTAAACACGGACAGACAACTAATGAAAAACTGTTTTTT,CASTKHGQTTNEKLFF
TRBJ2-7,TRBV10-3,NA,NA,TGTGCCATCAGTGACGGTAGCTCCTACGAGCAGTACTTC,CAISDGSSYEQYF
TRBJ1-2,TRBV4-1,NA,NA,TGCGCCAGCAGCCAAGTAGGGAACTATGGCTACACCTTC,CASSQVGNYGYTF
TRBJ1-2,TRBV29-1,NA,many,TGCAGCGTTGAGGGGGGTCATGGCTACACCTTC,CSVEGGHGYTF
TRBJ1-1,TRBV7-8,NA,NA,TGTGCCAGCAGCCTAGAAAGGGGGAATGAAGCTTTCTTT,CASSLERGNEAFF
TRBJ2-1,TRBV3-1,NA,NA,TGTGCCAGCAGCCACCCGTATTCCCGCGATGAGCAGTTCTTC,CASSHPYSRDEQFF
TRBJ1-3,TRBV11-2,NA,many,TGTGCCAGCAGCTTGGACCGGACGGCGCTGGGGAACACCATATATTTT,CASSLDRTALGNTIYF
TRBJ2-7,TRBV13,NA,many,TGTGCCAGCAGCTCCCGGGGGGCTAATTACGAGCAGTACTTC,CASSSRGANYEQYF
TRBJ1-6,TRBV7-2,NA,many,TGTGCCAGCAGCTTAGGGTCTTCACCCCTCCACTTT,CASSLGSSPLHF
TRBJ2-1,TRBV20-1,NA,many,TGCAGTGCCTGGGGGTACAATGAGCAGTTCTTC,CSAWGYNEQFF
TRBJ2-3,TRBV12-3/TRBV12-4,NA,few,TGTGCCAGCAGTCGACTCGAAGATGCAGATACGCAGTATTTT,CASSRLEDADTQYF
TRBJ1-2,TRBV2,TRBD1,few,TGTGCCAGCACCACAGGGGTTGGCTACACCTTC,CASTTGVGYTF
TRBJ2-7,TRBV12-5,NA,many,TGTGCTAGTGGGCGGGACGGACCCTCCGGGCAGTACTTC,CASGRDGPSGQYF